This TCR beta chain was identified in a study of cytomegalovirus exposure and HLA in healthy donors. V lost 5 bases to trimming and J lost 5 bases; unmatched junction nucleotides: 3. The CDR3 extends over 15 amino acids. Germline V gives CDR1 SGHTA, CDR2 FQGNSA. Whole-study results and caveats: In a later analysis, a missense DCLRE1C variant was linked to TCR beta V- and J-gene trimming.

The PCR made use of 60 Vbeta and 13 Jbeta primers. Measured with immunoSEQ multiplex PCR; TCRdb has only the in-frame clones, and not every one. The data show roughly 97,000 clones, about a tenth seen once. This clone has only one observation. The antigen remains unidentified. This chain uses TRBV7-2 with TRBJ2-2, with TRBD2 matching 12 bases. The material sequenced was PBMCs. The receptor was isolated from a man aged 35 to 55 in good health and CMV-seropositive. The CDR3 nucleotides read TGTGCCAGCAGCAAGGGACTAGCGGGTACCGGGGAGCTGTTTTTT. Its translation is CASSKGLAGTGELFF.